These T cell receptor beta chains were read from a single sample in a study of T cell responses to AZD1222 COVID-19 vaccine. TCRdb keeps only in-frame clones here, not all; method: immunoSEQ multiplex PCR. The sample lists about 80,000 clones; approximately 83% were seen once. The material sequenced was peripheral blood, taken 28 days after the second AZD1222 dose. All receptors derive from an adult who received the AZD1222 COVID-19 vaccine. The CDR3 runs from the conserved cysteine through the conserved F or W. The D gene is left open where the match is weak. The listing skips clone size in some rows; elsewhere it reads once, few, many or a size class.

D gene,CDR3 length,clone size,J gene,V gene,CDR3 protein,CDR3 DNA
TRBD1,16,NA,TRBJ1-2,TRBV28,CASSGWTGGEGYGYTF,TGTGCCAGCAGTGGATGGACAGGGGGCGAGGGCTATGGCTACACCTTC
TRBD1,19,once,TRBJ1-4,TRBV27,CASRRNRGRRQLANEKLFF,TGTGCCAGCAGACGGAACAGGGGTAGGAGGCAACTAGCTAATGAAAAACTGTTTTTT
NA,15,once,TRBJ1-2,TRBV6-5,CASSYSSGASYGYTF,TGTGCCAGCAGTTACTCGTCAGGGGCCTCCTATGGCTACACCTTC
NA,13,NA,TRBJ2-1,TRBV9,CASSPNQWNEQFF,TGTGCCAGCAGCCCAAATCAGTGGAATGAGCAGTTCTTC
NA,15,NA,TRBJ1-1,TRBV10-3,CAISGLEGLATEAFF,TGTGCCATCAGTGGATTAGAGGGCCTGGCCACTGAAGCTTTCTTT
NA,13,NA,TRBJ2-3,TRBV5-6,CASSSWPPDTQYF,TGTGCCAGCAGCTCCTGGCCACCAGATACGCAGTATTTT
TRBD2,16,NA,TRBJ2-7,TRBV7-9,CASSFWAGGRRDEQYF,TGTGCCAGCAGCTTTTGGGCGGGAGGGCGGCGTGACGAGCAGTACTTC
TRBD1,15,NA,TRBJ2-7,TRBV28,CASSPRTGRAYEQYF,TGTGCCAGCAGTCCCCGGACAGGGCGCGCCTACGAGCAGTACTTC
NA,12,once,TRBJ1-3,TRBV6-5,CASTPSGNTIYF,TGTGCCAGCACCCCGTCCGGAAACACCATATATTTT
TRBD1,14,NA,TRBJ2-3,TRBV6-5,CASSYDRVTDTQYF,TGTGCCAGCAGCTATGACAGGGTCACAGATACGCAGTATTTT
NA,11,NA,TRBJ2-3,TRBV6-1,CASSERDTQYF,TGTGCCAGCAGTGAACGAGATACGCAGTATTTT
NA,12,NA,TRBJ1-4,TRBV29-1,CSVGRNNEKLFF,TGCAGCGTGGGCAGAAATAATGAAAAACTGTTTTTT
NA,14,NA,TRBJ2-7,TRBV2,CASRPRRDPGEQYF,TGTGCCAGCAGACCCCGGCGGGACCCAGGGGAGCAGTACTTC
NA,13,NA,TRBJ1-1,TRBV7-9,CASTPGRYTEAFF,TGTGCCAGCACCCCGGGTCGTTACACTGAAGCTTTCTTT
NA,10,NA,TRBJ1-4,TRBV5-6,CASCKAGLFF,TGTGCCAGCTGTAAGGCGGGACTGTTTTTT
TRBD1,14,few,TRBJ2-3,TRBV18,CASSPGTGRGTQYF,TGTGCCAGCTCACCAGGGACAGGGAGGGGTACGCAGTATTTT
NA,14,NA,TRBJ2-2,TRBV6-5,CASSPDRWTGELFF,TGTGCCAGCAGTCCGGACAGATGGACCGGGGAGCTGTTTTTT
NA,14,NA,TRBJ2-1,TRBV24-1,CATADAISYNEQFF,TGTGCCACCGCGGACGCGATCTCCTACAATGAGCAGTTCTTC
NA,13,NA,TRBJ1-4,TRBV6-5,CASTSGTGGKLFF,TGTGCCAGCACGTCCGGGACTGGGGGAAAACTGTTTTTT
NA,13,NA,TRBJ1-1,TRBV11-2,CASSPGLNTEAFF,TGTGCCAGCAGCCCGGGTCTGAACACTGAAGCTTTCTTT
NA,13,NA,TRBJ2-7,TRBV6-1,CASSERGPYEQYF,TGTGCCAGCAGTGAAAGGGGACCCTACGAGCAGTACTTC
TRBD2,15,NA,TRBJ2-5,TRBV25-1,CASSDGLAGGETQYF,TGTGCCAGCAGTGACGGACTAGCGGGTGGCGAGACCCAGTACTTC
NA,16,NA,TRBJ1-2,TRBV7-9,CASTNPGTPNGYGYTF,TGTGCCAGCACCAACCCCGGGACACCTAATGGGTATGGCTACACCTTC
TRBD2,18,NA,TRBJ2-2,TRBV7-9,CASSSPTSGGPNTGELFF,TGTGCCAGCAGCTCCCCCACTAGCGGGGGGCCAAACACCGGGGAGCTGTTTTTT
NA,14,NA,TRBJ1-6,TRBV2,CASSGGQMGTPLHF,TGTGCCAGCAGTGGAGGACAGATGGGTACACCCCTCCACTTT
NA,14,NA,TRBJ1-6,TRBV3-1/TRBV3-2,CASSQGANNSPLHF,TGTGCCAGCAGCCAAGGTGCCAATAATTCACCCCTCCACTTT
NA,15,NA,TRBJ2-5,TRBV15,CATSRDRAGQETQYF,TGTGCCACCAGCAGAGATCGGGCAGGCCAAGAGACCCAGTACTTC
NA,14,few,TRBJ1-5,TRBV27,CASSRSASNQPQHF,TGTGCCAGCAGCCGTTCAGCGAGCAATCAGCCCCAGCATTTT
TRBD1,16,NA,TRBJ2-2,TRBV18,CASSSTGNPNTGELFF,TGTGCCAGCTCGTCGACAGGGAATCCGAACACCGGGGAGCTGTTTTTT
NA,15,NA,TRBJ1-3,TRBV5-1,CASSREGARGNTIYF,TGCGCCAGCAGCCGTGAAGGGGCCAGGGGAAACACCATATATTTT
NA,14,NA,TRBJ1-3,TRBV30,CAWSSGTLGNTIYF,TGTGCCTGGTCATCCGGGACCCTTGGAAACACCATATATTTT
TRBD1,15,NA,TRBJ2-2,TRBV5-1,CASSFETGLVGELFF,TGCGCCAGCAGCTTCGAGACAGGGCTGGTCGGGGAGCTGTTTTTT
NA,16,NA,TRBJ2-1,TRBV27,CASSVEKVLSYNEQFF,TGTGCCAGCAGTGTTGAGAAAGTCCTCTCCTACAATGAGCAGTTCTTC
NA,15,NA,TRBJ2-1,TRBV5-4,CASSLGDREDNEQFF,TGTGCCAGCAGCTTGGGAGACAGGGAGGATAATGAGCAGTTCTTC
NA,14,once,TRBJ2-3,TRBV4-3,CASSQDPATDTQYF,TGCGCCAGCAGCCAAGATCCGGCTACAGATACGCAGTATTTT
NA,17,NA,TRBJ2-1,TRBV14,CASSRDPGRGSYNEQFF,TGTGCCAGCAGCCGGGACCCAGGAAGAGGCTCCTACAATGAGCAGTTCTTC
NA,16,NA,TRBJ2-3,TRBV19,CASSRQVGFSTDTQYF,TGTGCCAGTAGTAGACAGGTTGGGTTTAGCACAGATACGCAGTATTTT
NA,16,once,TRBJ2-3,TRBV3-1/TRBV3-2,CASSQGGSSGTDTQYF,TGTGCCAGCAGCCAAGGTGGGAGCAGCGGCACAGATACGCAGTATTTT
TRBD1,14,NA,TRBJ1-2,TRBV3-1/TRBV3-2,CASSQLTGDYGYTF,TGTGCCAGCAGCCAGCTGACAGGGGACTATGGCTACACCTTC
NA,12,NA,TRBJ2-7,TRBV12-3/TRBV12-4,CASRAARGPQYF,TGTGCCAGCAGGGCCGCGAGGGGCCCGCAGTACTTC
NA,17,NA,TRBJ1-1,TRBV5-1,CASSPNFGEGDNTEAFF,TGCGCCAGCAGCCCGAATTTTGGTGAGGGGGATAACACTGAAGCTTTCTTT